One sample yielded the 32 T cell receptor beta chains listed below, sequenced in a study of blood T cell repertoires in COVID-19. TCRdb's table, derived via immunoSEQ multiplex PCR, lists solely in-frame clones and lacks some. The profile covers some 200,000 clones, with roughly 90% appearing a single time and roughly a sixth taken by the ten largest. The sequencing input was peripheral blood. The source of these receptors is a man over 45 with COVID-19, enrolled during active disease.

To note about this clone: At one boundary the junction diverges from the germline segment, which might be a read error. The V gene is TRBV6-5, the J gene TRBJ2-1; unclear D gene. This CDR3 contains 11 residues. Germline CDR1 MNHEY, CDR2 SVGAGI. The CDR3 here is CASRALGSGIF. The CDR3 bases are TGTGCCAGCAGGGCCTTGGGCTCTGGTATCTTC.

The count of this clone is one. This rearrangement joins TRBV7-8 to TRBJ1-5; D not resolved. Germline values: CDR1 SGHVS, CDR2 FQNEAQ. V was clipped by 1 base and J by 3 bases, with 16 bases between them. This CDR3 has 17 amino acids. The CDR3 loop is CASSLVGVQVHNQPQHF. CDR3 nucleotide sequence: TGTGCCAGCAGCTTAGTGGGTGTCCAGGTCCACAATCAGCCCCAGCATTTT.

The chain employs TRBV7-9 and TRBJ2-1; 7 nucleotides line up with TRBD2. Per the germline V gene, CDR1 is SEHNR and CDR2 is FQNEAQ (reference sequence). The CDR3 runs 15 residues. With 7 bases clipped from V and 10 bases from J, the junction kept 16 bases outside the gene matches. This CDR3 is CASTAPGLSVGEQFF. The CDR3 DNA reads TGTGCCAGCACTGCCCCGGGACTATCCGTCGGGGAGCAGTTCTTC.

The CDR3 sequence is CASSLDWTGVYEQYF. The DNA of the CDR3 is TGTGCCAGCAGCTTAGACTGGACAGGGGTCTACGAGCAGTACTTC. The rearrangement joins TRBV7-2 to TRBJ2-7; 9 bases line up with TRBD1. This CDR3 spans 15 amino acids. Germline values: CDR1 SGHTA, CDR2 FQGNSA. The J segment lost 3 bases and the V segment lost 1 base, leaving 4 bases of the junction unmatched.

The chain couples TRBV5-1 to TRBJ2-7; maybe TRBD2 (6 bases). V was clipped by 0 bases and J by 5 bases, with 15 bases between them. This CDR3 region has 15 residues. Germline values: CDR1 SGHRS, CDR2 YFSETQ. The CDR3 loop is CASSLGDFDRDEQYF. The CDR3 DNA follows: TGCGCCAGCAGCTTGGGGGACTTCGATAGGGACGAGCAGTACTTC.

The table lists this clone with a count of one. Compared with germline, one end of the junction differs, possibly owing to a read error. This specimen includes other DNA sequences encoding the same CDR3. The rearrangement joins TRBV7-7 to TRBJ2-5; 7 positions agree with TRBD1. CDR1 and CDR2 from the germline V gene are SSHAT and FNYEAQ (reference sequence). This CDR3 contains 13 residues. In nucleotides, the CDR3 is TGTGCTAGCAGCCGGGACAGACAAGAGACCCAGTACTTC. Its translation is CASSRDRQETQYF.

This chain joins TRBV5-4 and TRBJ2-2; 13 bases map to TRBD2. Trimming removed 3 bases from V and 5 bases from J; junction bases left unmatched: 4. The germline gives CDR1 SGHNT, CDR2 YYREEE (reference sequence). The CDR3 is 16 amino acids. The CDR3 bases are TGTGCCAGCAGCTCTGGACTAGCGGGAGCGACCGGGGAGCTGTTTTTT. This codes for CASSSGLAGATGELFF.

V is TRBV6-1 and J is TRBJ1-1; D remains ambiguous. Germline CDR1 reads MNHNS; CDR2 reads SASEGT. V was trimmed by 1 base and J by 3 bases, leaving 12 bases between them. The CDR3 has 15 residues. In DNA form, the CDR3 reads TGTGCCAGCAGTGAAGAACGCTACGTTTACACTGAAGCTTTCTTT. Encoded protein: CASSEERYVYTEAFF.

The V call is TRBV7-9, the J call TRBJ1-5, with 8 bases matching TRBD1. The trim removed 4 bases at V and 3 bases at J, leaving 8 bases unmatched. CDR3 length: 16 amino acids. The V gene's germline CDR1 is SEHNR and CDR2 FQNEAQ (reference sequence). In DNA, the CDR3 is TGTGCCAGCAGCTCCCCGTCGACAGGGGACAATCAGCCCCAGCATTTT. Translation gives CASSSPSTGDNQPQHF.

Only a few counts were recorded for this clone. This chain links TRBV7-9 with TRBJ1-2, with TRBD1 matching 9 bases. The CDR3 is made up of 16 amino acids. Germline V gene sequence: CDR1 SEHNR, CDR2 FQNEAQ (reference sequence). Trimming removed 2 bases from V and 2 bases from J; junction bases left unmatched: 6. DNA of the CDR3: TGTGCCAGCAGCTTACGGACAGGGGATTCCAACTATGGCTACACCTTC. This codes for CASSLRTGDSNYGYTF.

The chain couples TRBV13 to TRBJ2-3; a weak D match, TRBD1 (5 bases). V dropped 1 base and J dropped 3 bases, with 8 bases sitting between them. The CDR3 extends over 14 amino acids. Germline V gene sequence: CDR1 PRHDT, CDR2 FYEKMQ (reference sequence). The CDR3 is CASSLAGATDTQYF. The DNA for the CDR3 is TGTGCCAGCAGCTTAGCTGGGGCTACAGATACGCAGTATTTT.

The rearrangement links TRBV30 to TRBJ1-6; TRBD1 agrees at 10 bases. The CDR3 contains 13 residues. CDR1 is GTSNPN and CDR2 is SVGIG in the germline V gene (reference sequence). V lost 5 bases to trimming and J lost 7 bases; unmatched junction nucleotides: 2. CDR3 loop: CAWGGQGNSPLHF. CDR3 bases: TGTGCCTGGGGGGGACAGGGGAATTCACCCCTCCACTTT.

The chain employs TRBV10-3 and TRBJ1-1; D is perhaps TRBD1 (6 bases). The CDR3 spans 14 residues. Germline CDR1 reads ENHRY; CDR2 reads SYGVKD. Deletions cut 6 bases from V and 1 base from J, with 12 bases between. This CDR3 reads CAIRMAGENTEAFF. The DNA of the CDR3 is TGTGCCATCAGAATGGCAGGGGAGAACACTGAAGCTTTCTTT.

The chain uses TRBV25-1 and TRBJ2-3; 9 bases map to TRBD1. The CDR3 is 14 amino acids. CDR1 and CDR2 (germline): MGHDK, SYGVNS. The trim removed 7 bases at V and 2 bases at J, leaving 4 bases unmatched. The CDR3 protein is CASTRTGATDTQYF. The CDR3 DNA reads as TGTGCCAGCACCCGGACAGGGGCCACAGATACGCAGTATTTT.

This clone was observed a single time. The chain is built from TRBV6-1 and TRBJ2-6; D gene unclear. The germline CDR1 and CDR2 sequences are MNHNS and SASEGT. The CDR3 is made up of 18 amino acids. Trimming shortened V by 2 bases and J by 0 bases, and 14 bases separated the two germline ends. The CDR3 DNA sequence: TGTGCCAGCAGTGAATATCCTAGATGGGTCTCTGGGGCCAACGTCCTGACTTTC. Translated: CASSEYPRWVSGANVLTF.

The V call is TRBV27, the J call TRBJ2-3; TRBD1 is a possible D gene (6 bases). The CDR3 covers 14 residues. V lost 2 bases and J lost 4, with 10 bases in between. The germline V gene encodes CDR1 MNHEY and CDR2 SMNVEV (reference sequence). The CDR3 DNA follows: TGTGCCAGCAGTTTACTTCAGGGGCCAGATACGCAGTATTTT. Translating gives CASSLLQGPDTQYF.

The CDR3 loop reads CAISPDRGQPQHF. Written as DNA, the CDR3 is TGTGCCATCAGCCCTGACAGGGGGCAGCCCCAGCATTTT. The chain uses TRBV10-3 and TRBJ1-5; 9 bases agree with TRBD1. The CDR3 length is 13 residues. Germline CDR1 is ENHRY and CDR2 is SYGVKD. J was trimmed by 7 bases and V by 6 bases; bases with no gene match: 4.

The V gene is TRBV12-3 or TRBV12-4, the J gene TRBJ2-7; 7 bases are a match to TRBD2. After removal of 6 bases from V and 7 bases from J, the junction contained 9 bases not matched to a gene. The CDR3 contains 13 residues. The CDR3 region is CASRPGAGEEQYF. In nucleotides, the CDR3 is TGTGCCAGCAGACCCGGGGCGGGAGAAGAGCAGTACTTC.

The rearrangement links TRBV5-1 to TRBJ2-3; 9 bases are shared with TRBD2. V trimming: 6 bases; J trimming: 2 bases; junction bases outside the gene matches: 7. The CDR3 length is 15 residues. Germline V lookup: CDR1 SGHRS, CDR2 YFSETQ. The CDR3 DNA reads TGCGCCAGCACCCAACTAGCGGGTTCCACAGATACGCAGTATTTT. Encoded protein: CASTQLAGSTDTQYF.

The V gene is TRBV10-2, the J gene TRBJ1-4, with D possibly TRBD1 on 6 matching bases. The CDR3 consists of 14 residues. Deletions cut 6 bases from V and 4 bases from J, with 12 bases between. Germline CDR1 reads WSHSY; CDR2 reads SAAADI. CDR3 loop: CASRTGHGNEKLFF. For the CDR3, the DNA is TGCGCCAGCAGAACAGGGCATGGTAATGAAAAACTGTTTTTT.

This clone came up once. The chain has TRBV7-9 and TRBJ1-1, with 9 bases matching TRBD1. V gave up 5 bases and J gave up 7 bases; unmatched junction bases: 11. The CDR3 extends over 15 amino acids. Germline V gene lookup returns CDR1 SEHNR and CDR2 FQNEAQ (reference sequence). The CDR3 nucleotides are TGTGCCAGCAGCAAACGACAGGGGGGCGCGGGTGAAGCTTTCTTT. Its translation is CASSKRQGGAGEAFF. The complete variable domain, with remaining parts taken from reference TRBV7-9 and TRBJ1-1, reads DTGVSQNPRHKITKRGQNVTFRCDPISEHNRLYWYRQTLGQGPEFLTYFQNEAQLEKSRLLSDRFSAERPKGSFSTLEIQRTEQGDSAMYLCASSKRQGGAGEAFFGQGTRLTVV.

This clone was counted only a few times. This specimen includes other DNA sequences encoding the same CDR3. The rearrangement joins TRBV5-1 to TRBJ2-7, with 7 bases aligning to TRBD2. The CDR3 spans 14 residues. J gave up 3 bases and V 3 bases, and 6 bases lay outside the gene matches. Germline V gene data show CDR1 as SGHRS and CDR2 as YFSETQ. The CDR3 region has the DNA TGCGCCAGCAGCTACCCCAGGGAGGGCTACGAGCAGTACTTC. This sequence encodes CASSYPREGYEQYF. Drawing the rest from reference TRBV5-1 and TRBJ2-7, the complete variable domain is KAGVTQTPRYLIKTRGQQVTLSCSPISGHRSVSWYQQTPGQGLQFLFEYFSETQRNKGNFPGRFSGRQFSNSRSEMNVSTLELGDSALYLCASSYPREGYEQYFGPGTRLTVT.

This rearrangement joins TRBV5-4 to TRBJ1-3; 8 bases fit TRBD1. V gave up 5 bases and J gave up 2 bases; unmatched junction bases: 6. The CDR3 loop spans 15 amino acids. Germline values: CDR1 SGHNT, CDR2 YYREEE (reference sequence). The CDR3 here is CASSSGQGPGNTIYF. The CDR3 coding sequence is TGTGCCAGCAGTTCAGGACAGGGCCCTGGAAACACCATATATTTT. Supplemented by reference TRBV5-4 and TRBJ1-3, the full variable domain reads ETGVTQSPTHLIKTRGQQVTLRCSSQSGHNTVSWYQQALGQGPQFIFQYYREEENGRGNFPPRFSGLQFPNYSSELNVNALELDDSALYLCASSSGQGPGNTIYFGEGSWLTVV.

This clone was observed once. The gene calls are TRBV18 and TRBJ2-1; D unclear. CDR1 is KGHSH, CDR2 LQKENI, per germline. This CDR3 has 14 residues. Deletions cut 2 bases from V and 5 bases from J, with 10 bases between. The chain's CDR3 is CASSPLAVDNEQFF. In nucleotides, the CDR3 is TGTGCCAGCTCACCATTGGCGGTAGACAATGAGCAGTTCTTC.

The chain links TRBV29-1 to TRBJ2-7, with 8 positions matching TRBD2. Germline values: CDR1 SQVTM, CDR2 ANQGSEA. The length of the CDR3 is 13 residues. Trimming removed 5 bases from V and 4 bases from J; junction bases left unmatched: 7. The DNA of the CDR3 is TGCAGCGTTAGAGTAGCGGGACAATACGAGCAGTACTTC. This gives the protein CSVRVAGQYEQYF.

The gene calls are TRBV24-1 and TRBJ2-5; 7 nucleotides match TRBD2. The CDR3 contains 15 residues. Looked up from germline, CDR1 is KGHDR and CDR2 is SFDVKD. The J segment lost 4 bases and the V segment lost 0 bases, leaving 4 bases of the junction unmatched. The CDR3 DNA reads as TGTGCCACCAGTGATTTGAACGGCGGGAGAGAGACCCAGTACTTC. Translated: CATSDLNGGRETQYF.

This clone occurred once. V is TRBV6-2 or TRBV6-3 and J is TRBJ2-7; D ambiguous. Between the trimmed V and J ends, which lost 0 bases and 3 bases, there was a span of 12 bases. Germline CDR1 reads MNHEY; CDR2 reads SVGEGT. The CDR3 totals 15 residues. The CDR3 spells CASSYSSLNHYEQYF. The DNA of the CDR3 is TGTGCCAGCAGTTACTCGAGCCTGAATCACTACGAGCAGTACTTC.

This rearrangement joins TRBV30 to TRBJ1-1, with TRBD1 identical over 7 bases. V dropped 2 bases and J dropped 8; count of bases not matched to a gene: 2. This CDR3 comprises 11 residues. Germline CDR1 reads GTSNPN; CDR2 reads SVGIG (reference sequence). Written as DNA, the CDR3 is TGTGCCTGGAGTTGGGACAGAGAAGCTTTCTTT. As protein: CAWSWDREAFF.

This clone appeared once. The chain employs TRBV10-2 and TRBJ2-1; D perhaps matches TRBD2 (6 bases). This CDR3 is 13 amino acids long. V was pared by 8 bases and J by 2 bases, with 10 bases between. The germline gives CDR1 WSHSY, CDR2 SAAADI. The CDR3 coding sequence is TGCGCCAGCGAGGGGACTGCCTACAATGAGCAGTTCTTC. It is translated as CASEGTAYNEQFF.

V usage is TRBV9 and J usage is TRBJ2-1, with a weak D call TRBD2 (6 bases). Germline-derived CDR1 and CDR2 are SGDLS and YYNGEE. The CDR3 is 15 amino acids. V was clipped by 1 base and J by 4 bases, with 12 bases between them. CDR3 in amino acids: CASSVRGLTYNEQFF. The CDR3 nucleotides are TGTGCCAGCAGCGTAAGAGGACTAACATACAATGAGCAGTTCTTC.

This rearrangement joins TRBV6-2 or TRBV6-3 to TRBJ2-7; 8 bases match TRBD1. The CDR3 consists of 14 residues. The ends lost 5 bases at V and 3 bases at J; junction bases unmatched: 6. CDR1 is MNHEY, CDR2 SVGEGT, per germline. As DNA, the CDR3 is TGTGCCAGCAGTCTCCAGGGGGCCCACTACGAGCAGTACTTC. As protein: CASSLQGAHYEQYF.

The chain uses TRBV7-8 and TRBJ2-3; the match to TRBD2 covers 8 bases. This CDR3 has 20 residues. Germline V gene data show CDR1 as SGHVS and CDR2 as FQNEAQ. V trimming: 4 bases; J trimming: 3 bases; junction bases outside the gene matches: 21. The DNA for the CDR3 is TGTGCCAGCAGCTATCTTACCCGGGAGGGCCTGGTTTCGTTAACAGATACGCAGTATTTT. Protein sequence: CASSYLTREGLVSLTDTQYF. Full variable domain (missing parts from reference TRBV7-8 and TRBJ2-3): GAGVSQSPRYKVAKRGQDVALRCDPISGHVSLFWYQQALGQGPEFLTYFQNEAQLDKSGLPSDRFFAERPEGSVSTLKIQRTQQEDSAVYLCASSYLTREGLVSLTDTQYFGPGTRLTVL.